This paragraph covers one TCR beta chain sequence. These data come from a study of T cell changes during pregnancy in multiple sclerosis. This CDR3 is built from 15 residues. Per the germline V gene, CDR1 is MDHEN and CDR2 is SYDVKM. The V gene lost 6 bases and the J gene lost 1 base, with 13 bases spanning the gap. Assay used: immunoSEQ multiplex PCR; TCRdb lists only in-frame clones, some missing. Of under 45,000 clones detected, about nine tenths appear once; the ten largest clones hold approximately 0.59%. V usage is TRBV28 and J usage is TRBJ1-5; D is ambiguous. The TCR was taken from a female donor with multiple sclerosis, enrolled in a pregnancy study. Here the sequenced sample was CD4+ T cells from peripheral blood mononuclear cells, taken in the first trimester of pregnancy. Written as DNA, the CDR3 is TGTGCCAGCAGGGAGGACGGAGGGAGCAATCAGCCCCAGCATTTT. This codes for CASREDGGSNQPQHF.